The next 22 T cell receptor beta chains were all read from a single sample in a study of T cell responses to AZD1222 COVID-19 vaccine. Libraries were prepared by immunoSEQ multiplex PCR; TCRdb keeps only in-frame clonotypes and omits some of them. Among under 100,000 clones, around 92% were seen once, and the ten largest hold approximately 6.6%. The sample in question was peripheral blood, obtained on day 0 of MenACWY control vaccination. All receptors derive from an adult in good health.

The chain joins TRBV10-2 to TRBJ1-3; D is unresolved. CDR3 length: 11 amino acids. Trimming took off 4 bases at V and 4 bases at J, with 2 bases between the two ends. The germline V gene has CDR1 WSHSY and CDR2 SAAADI. The CDR3 spells CASSGGNTIYF. CDR3 sequence (DNA): TGCGCCAGCAGTGGGGGAAACACCATATATTTT.

This sequence joins TRBV20-1 and TRBJ1-2, with D possibly matching TRBD1 (6 bases). V was trimmed by 3 bases and J by 6 bases, leaving 20 bases between them. Per the germline V gene, CDR1 is DFQATT and CDR2 is SNEGSKA (reference sequence). The CDR3 spans 15 residues. CDR3: CSASRQRDKRHGYTF. Here the CDR3 DNA reads TGCAGTGCTAGTAGACAAAGGGACAAACGACATGGCTACACCTTC.

The V call is TRBV3-1 (or the pseudogene TRBV3-2), the J call TRBJ1-2; 7 bases are shared with TRBD1. V trimming: 1 base; J trimming: 2 bases; junction bases outside the gene matches: 7. The CDR3 runs to 16 residues. The germline gives CDR1 LGHDT, CDR2 YNNKEL (reference sequence). The CDR3 DNA reads TGTGCCAGCAGCCAAGGAGACAGGGTAGGAAACTATGGCTACACCTTC. It specifies CASSQGDRVGNYGYTF.

This clone was seen a single time. The chain links TRBV9 to TRBJ2-2, with D perhaps TRBD1 (5 bases). V shed 2 bases and J shed 9 bases, with 17 bases lying between them. The V gene's germline CDR1 is SGDLS and CDR2 YYNGEE. The CDR3 has 15 amino acids. The CDR3 here is CASSVVGQSSRELFF. The CDR3 DNA follows: TGTGCCAGCAGCGTCGTGGGGCAGAGTAGCCGGGAGCTGTTTTTT.

The chain links TRBV30 to TRBJ1-2; TRBD1 might be the D (6 bases). This CDR3 has 13 residues. With 0 bases removed from V and 5 bases from J, the gap between germline ends came to 10 bases. Germline assignment: CDR1 GTSNPN and CDR2 SVGIG (reference sequence). CDR3 sequence reads: CAWSVQGFYGYTF. In DNA, the CDR3 is TGTGCCTGGAGTGTACAGGGTTTTTATGGCTACACCTTC.

The rearrangement links TRBV19 to TRBJ2-6, with D unresolved. V lost 8 bases and J 0 bases, leaving 8 bases between the germline ends. The CDR3 length is 14 residues. Germline V lookup: CDR1 LNHDA, CDR2 SQIVND (reference sequence). CDR3 DNA: TGTGCCAGTCAGGTCTACTCTGGGGCCAACGTCCTGACTTTC. Residues: CASQVYSGANVLTF.

V gene TRBV6-5 combines with J gene TRBJ1-5, with D perhaps matching TRBD1 (5 bases). This CDR3 is 15 amino acids long. Germline lookup yields CDR1 MNHEY and CDR2 SVGAGI. With 6 bases removed from V and 3 bases from J, the gap between germline ends came to 15 bases. CDR3 region: CASRYDGANNQPQHF. The DNA of the CDR3 is TGTGCCAGCAGGTATGATGGGGCCAACAATCAGCCCCAGCATTTT.

The V and J genes are TRBV19 and TRBJ2-7; either TRBD1 or TRBD2 may supply D (5 bases each). The CDR3 loop spans 14 amino acids. Germline CDR1 reads LNHDA; CDR2 reads SQIVND (reference sequence). V lost 5 bases, J lost 6 bases, and 17 bases lay in between. The CDR3: CASSSGAHRGEQYF. Written as DNA, the CDR3 is TGTGCCAGTAGTTCTGGGGCCCACCGGGGCGAGCAGTACTTC.

The chain links TRBV7-9 to TRBJ1-3; no clear D gene. Germline V gene sequence: CDR1 SEHNR, CDR2 FQNEAQ (reference sequence). Trimming removed 5 bases at V and 1 base at J, with 12 bases between. This CDR3 is 15 amino acids long. CDR3: CASSELQGSGNTIYF. CDR3 bases: TGTGCCAGCAGCGAATTACAAGGTTCTGGAAACACCATATATTTT.

This clone was observed a handful of times. The chain is built from TRBV28 and TRBJ2-1; 7 nucleotides agree with TRBD1. Unmatched junction bases numbered 5, after V lost 6 bases and J lost 9 bases. This CDR3 has 12 amino acids. Germline V CDR1 and CDR2: MDHEN, SYDVKM. The CDR3 sequence: CASRRGLGEQFF. The CDR3 region has the DNA TGTGCCAGCAGGAGGGGGCTGGGTGAGCAGTTCTTC. Based on the CDR3 plus reference TRBV28 and TRBJ2-1, the full variable domain is DVKVTQSSRYLVKRTGEKVFLECVQDMDHENMFWYRQDPGLGLRLIYFSYDVKMKEKGDIPEGYSVSREKKERFSLILESASTNQTSMYLCASRRGLGEQFFGPGTRLTVL.

This clone was seen a single time. This chain links TRBV14 with TRBJ1-2; D remains unclear. Per germline, CDR1 SGHDN and CDR2 FVKESK. Trimming took 0 bases from V and 4 from J, leaving 12 bases between them. The CDR3 totals 15 residues. Here the CDR3 DNA reads TGTGCCAGCAGCCAAGAGGCAGGCCCGGTCTATGGCTACACCTTC. It yields the protein CASSQEAGPVYGYTF.

The rearrangement links TRBV27 to TRBJ1-4, with D unclear. V was clipped by 6 bases and J by 6 bases, with 11 bases between them. The CDR3 sequence is 13 residues long. CDR1 is MNHEY and CDR2 is SMNVEV in the germline V gene (reference sequence). The CDR3, as DNA: TGTGCCAGCAGCCCTAGCATCGATGAAAAACTGTTTTTT. Its protein is CASSPSIDEKLFF.

J is TRBJ2-5 and V is TRBV5-1, with 7 bases aligning to TRBD1. The V gene's germline CDR1 is SGHRS and CDR2 YFSETQ. With V trimmed by 4 bases and J by 1 base, 4 bases remained unmatched. This CDR3 spans 14 amino acids. The CDR3 is CASSVTGFQETQYF. As DNA, the CDR3 is TGCGCCAGCAGCGTGACAGGGTTCCAAGAGACCCAGTACTTC.

The V gene is TRBV7-2, the J gene TRBJ2-5; D uncertain. Trimming shortened V by 5 bases and J by 4 bases, and 11 bases separated the two germline ends. CDR3 length equals 13 residues. Germline V gene data show CDR1 as SGHTA and CDR2 as FQGNSA. CDR3 nucleotides: TGTGCCAGCAGCCCCTCCGCAGGAGAGACCCAGTACTTC. Its translation: CASSPSAGETQYF.

This clone was seen only once. This chain joins TRBV5-1 and TRBJ1-1; no clear D. Per the germline V gene, CDR1 is SGHRS and CDR2 is YFSETQ. V lost 4 bases and J lost 3, with 10 bases in between. This CDR3 region has 13 residues. For the CDR3, the DNA is TGCGCCAGCAGCCCCCGTCTGGACACTGAAGCTTTCTTT. Protein sequence: CASSPRLDTEAFF.

The chain is built from TRBV29-1 and TRBJ1-4; D is unclear. The ends were cut back, 7 bases at V and 7 bases at J, with 10 bases in the middle. The CDR3 contains 11 residues. The germline V gene encodes CDR1 SQVTM and CDR2 ANQGSEA. This CDR3 reads CSGEEAEKLFF. The CDR3 DNA reads as TGCAGCGGGGAGGAGGCTGAAAAACTGTTTTTT.

The chain carries TRBV18 and TRBJ1-1, with D uncertain. Germline V gives CDR1 KGHSH, CDR2 LQKENI. The CDR3 is made up of 15 amino acids. V was trimmed by 2 bases and J by 5 bases, leaving 15 bases between them. CDR3 in DNA: TGTGCCAGCTCACCAATTCAGGACCCAAGGACTGAAGCTTTCTTT. Translation gives CASSPIQDPRTEAFF.

This rearrangement joins TRBV24-1 to TRBJ2-5, with 7 bases aligning to TRBD1. The length of the CDR3 is 16 residues. Trimming cost V 4 bases and J 5 bases; bases outside gene matches: 12. Germline V gene sequence: CDR1 KGHDR, CDR2 SFDVKD. The CDR3: CATSESAPGGLETQYF. The DNA for the CDR3 is TGTGCCACCAGTGAGTCGGCTCCAGGGGGTTTGGAGACCCAGTACTTC.

The chain links TRBV2 to TRBJ2-6; possibly TRBD1 for D (5 bases). CDR1 and CDR2 (germline): SNHLY, FYNNEI. This CDR3 contains 19 residues. V gave up 3 bases and J gave up 0 bases, with 18 bases separating them. CDR3 loop: CASSDLFAGQISGANVLTF. The CDR3 DNA reads TGTGCCAGCAGTGATTTATTTGCAGGGCAGATCTCTGGGGCCAACGTCCTGACTTTC.

This chain joins TRBV5-1 and TRBJ2-7, with 7 bases fitting TRBD2. Per germline, CDR1 SGHRS and CDR2 YFSETQ. This CDR3 is built from 15 residues. The J segment lost 2 bases and the V segment lost 4 bases, leaving 9 bases of the junction unmatched. CDR3 DNA: TGCGCCAGCAGCCCGGTCCGGGGGGAAACCTACGAGCAGTACTTC. As protein: CASSPVRGETYEQYF.

The rearrangement uses TRBV5-1 and TRBJ2-3; 7 nucleotides line up with TRBD1. CDR1 and CDR2 (germline): SGHRS, YFSETQ. This CDR3 contains 17 residues. After removal of 1 base from V and 0 bases from J, the junction contained 8 bases not matched to a gene. This CDR3 reads CASSLSTGATSTDTQYF. The CDR3 bases are TGCGCCAGCAGCTTGAGCACAGGGGCGACTAGCACAGATACGCAGTATTTT. Based on the CDR3 plus reference TRBV5-1 and TRBJ2-3, the full variable domain is KAGVTQTPRYLIKTRGQQVTLSCSPISGHRSVSWYQQTPGQGLQFLFEYFSETQRNKGNFPGRFSGRQFSNSRSEMNVSTLELGDSALYLCASSLSTGATSTDTQYFGPGTRLTVL.

The genes are TRBV19 and TRBJ1-4, with D uncertain. CDR3 length: 15 residues. Per germline, CDR1 LNHDA and CDR2 SQIVND (reference sequence). Deletions cut 1 base from V and 7 bases from J, with 13 bases between. The CDR3 reads CASSIGSDGGEKLFF. For the CDR3, the DNA is TGTGCCAGTAGTATAGGATCCGACGGAGGTGAAAAACTGTTTTTT.